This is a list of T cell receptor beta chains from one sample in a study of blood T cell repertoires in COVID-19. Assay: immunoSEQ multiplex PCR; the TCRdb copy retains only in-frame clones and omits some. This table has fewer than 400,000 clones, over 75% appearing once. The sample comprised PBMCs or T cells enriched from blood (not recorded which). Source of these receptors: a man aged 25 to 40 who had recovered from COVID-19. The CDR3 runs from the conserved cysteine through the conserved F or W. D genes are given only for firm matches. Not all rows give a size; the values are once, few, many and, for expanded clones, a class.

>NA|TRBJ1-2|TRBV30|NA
CAWTRGHRYGYTF
TGTGCCTGGACTAGGGGACATCGCTATGGCTACACCTTC
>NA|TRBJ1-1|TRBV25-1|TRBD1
CASTSQGGNTEAFF
TGTGCCAGCACTTCACAGGGGGGTAACACTGAAGCTTTCTTT
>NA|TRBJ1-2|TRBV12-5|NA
CASGKQENYGYTF
TGTGCTAGTGGCAAACAGGAGAACTATGGCTACACCTTC
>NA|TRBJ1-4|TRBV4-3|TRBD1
CASSQVAGGKLFF
TGCGCCAGCAGCCAAGTCGCAGGGGGAAAACTGTTTTTT
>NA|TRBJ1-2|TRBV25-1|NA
CASRRSAGGGYGYTF
TGTGCCAGCAGACGGTCAGCGGGGGGCGGTTATGGCTACACCTTC
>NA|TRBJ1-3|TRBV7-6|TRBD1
CASSPRPGTGSSSGNTIYF
TGTGCCAGCAGCCCACGTCCCGGGACAGGGTCGAGCTCTGGAAACACCATATATTTT
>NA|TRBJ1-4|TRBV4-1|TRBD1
CASSQGDRGLARFF
TGCGCCAGCAGCCAAGGGGACAGGGGGCTGGCTCGGTTTTTT
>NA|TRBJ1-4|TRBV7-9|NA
CASSPERGANEKLFF
TGTGCCAGCAGCCCAGAGCGGGGCGCTAATGAAAAACTGTTTTTT
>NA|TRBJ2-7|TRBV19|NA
CASSIALGSHYEQYF
TGTGCCAGTAGTATAGCCCTGGGGAGCCACTACGAGCAGTACTTC
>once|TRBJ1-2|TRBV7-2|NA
CASSFRPRDQDYGYTF
TGTGCCAGCAGCTTCCGTCCCAGGGATCAGGACTATGGCTACACCTTC
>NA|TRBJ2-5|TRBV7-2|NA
CASSYPPGGSETQYF
TGTGCCAGCAGCTACCCTCCGGGTGGCTCAGAGACCCAGTACTTC
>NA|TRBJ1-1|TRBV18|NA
CASSPASGGSTEAFF
TGTGCCAGCTCACCCGCTTCCGGGGGGAGCACTGAAGCTTTCTTT
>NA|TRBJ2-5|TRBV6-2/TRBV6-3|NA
CASSPGQETQYF
TGTGCCAGCAGTCCGGGCCAAGAGACCCAGTACTTC
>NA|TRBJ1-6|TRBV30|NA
CAAQAFTGDSPLHF
TGTGCCGCCCAGGCCTTTACGGGAGATTCACCCCTCCACTTT
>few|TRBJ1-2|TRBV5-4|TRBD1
CASSFQPGQGYSYGYTF
TGTGCCAGCAGCTTCCAACCGGGACAGGGGTATTCCTATGGCTACACCTTC
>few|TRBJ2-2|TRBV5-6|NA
CASSSTNTGELFF
TGTGCCAGCAGCTCCACGAACACCGGGGAGCTGTTTTTT
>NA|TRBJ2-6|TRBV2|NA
CASGDYSLRANVLTF
TGTGCCAGCGGTGACTATTCTCTGAGGGCCAACGTCCTGACTTTC
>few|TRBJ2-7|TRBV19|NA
CASSIAGTGTEQYF
TGTGCCAGTAGTATAGCTGGTACAGGGACCGAGCAGTACTTC
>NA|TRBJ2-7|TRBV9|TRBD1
CASRDTDRGYEQYF
TGTGCCAGCAGGGATACGGACAGGGGGTACGAGCAGTACTTC
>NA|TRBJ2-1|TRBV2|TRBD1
CASRDRGRLNEQFF
TGTGCCAGCAGGGACAGGGGGCGCCTTAATGAGCAGTTCTTC
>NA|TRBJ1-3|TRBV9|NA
CASSVDLTAGNTIYF
TGTGCCAGCAGCGTAGATCTGACAGCCGGAAACACCATATATTTT
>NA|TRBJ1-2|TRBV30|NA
CAWSVRSGDGYTF
TGTGCCTGGAGTGTAAGGTCAGGGGATGGCTACACCTTC
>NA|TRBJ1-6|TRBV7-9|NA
CASSLVGDSPNSPLHF
TGTGCCAGCAGCCTGGTCGGTGACAGCCCCAATTCACCCCTCCACTTT
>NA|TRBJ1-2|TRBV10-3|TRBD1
CAIRTVQGASNYGYTF
TGTGCCATCAGAACAGTACAGGGGGCGTCTAACTATGGCTACACCTTC
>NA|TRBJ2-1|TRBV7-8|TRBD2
CASSLARARGREQFF
TGTGCCAGCAGCTTAGCCAGAGCGCGGGGGAGGGAGCAGTTCTTC
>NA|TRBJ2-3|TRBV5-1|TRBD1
CASSRRTGTADTQYF
TGCGCCAGCAGCAGAAGGACAGGTACGGCAGATACGCAGTATTTT
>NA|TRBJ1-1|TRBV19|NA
CASSREGEAFF
TGTGCCAGTAGTCGGGAGGGTGAAGCTTTCTTT
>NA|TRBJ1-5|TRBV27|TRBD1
CASSPDRAGPQHF
TGTGCCAGCAGTCCGGACAGGGCGGGGCCCCAGCATTTT
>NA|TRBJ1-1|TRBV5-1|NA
CASSARQATEAFF
TGCGCCAGCAGCGCCCGACAGGCCACTGAAGCTTTCTTT
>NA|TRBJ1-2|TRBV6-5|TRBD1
CASSQTTGVGYTF
TGTGCCAGCAGTCAAACGACAGGGGTCGGCTACACCTTC
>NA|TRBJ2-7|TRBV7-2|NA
CASSFDSYEQYF
TGTGCCAGCAGCTTCGATAGCTACGAGCAGTACTTC
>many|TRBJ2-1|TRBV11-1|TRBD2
CASSSQGLAGGRQFF
TGTGCCAGCAGCTCCCAGGGACTAGCGGGGGGACGACAGTTCTTC
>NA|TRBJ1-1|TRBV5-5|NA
CASSLDRGYTEAFF
TGTGCCAGCAGCTTGGACCGGGGGTATACTGAAGCTTTCTTT
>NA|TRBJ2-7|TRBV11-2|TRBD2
CASSFNSGVGEQYF
TGTGCCAGCAGCTTTAATAGCGGGGTGGGCGAGCAGTACTTC
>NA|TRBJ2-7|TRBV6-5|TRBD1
CASSKPGQGVREQYF
TGTGCCAGCAGTAAACCGGGACAGGGGGTCCGGGAGCAGTACTTC
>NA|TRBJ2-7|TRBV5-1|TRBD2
CASSWTGSGGHEQYF
TGCGCCAGCAGCTGGACTGGTAGCGGGGGCCACGAGCAGTACTTC
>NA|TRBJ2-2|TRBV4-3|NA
CASSQTFATTNTGELFF
TGCGCCAGCAGCCAAACCTTCGCCACAACGAACACCGGGGAGCTGTTTTTT
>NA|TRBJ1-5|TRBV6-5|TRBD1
CASKGAAANQPQHF
TGTGCCAGCAAGGGGGCAGCGGCCAACCAGCCCCAGCATTTT
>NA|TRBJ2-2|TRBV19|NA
CASRNGGTGELFF
TGTGCCTCGAGGAACGGGGGCACCGGGGAGCTGTTTTTT
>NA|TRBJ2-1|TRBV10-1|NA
CASSDPGGSYNEQFF
TGCGCCAGCAGTGACCCTGGAGGGTCCTACAATGAGCAGTTCTTC
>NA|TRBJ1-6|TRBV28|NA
CASSSENSPLHF
TGTGCCAGCAGCTCGGAGAATTCACCCCTCCACTTT
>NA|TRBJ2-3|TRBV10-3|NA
CAISEVSGESTDTQYF
TGTGCCATCAGTGAAGTTTCGGGGGAGAGCACAGATACGCAGTATTTT
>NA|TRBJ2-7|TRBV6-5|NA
CASSSGRATHEQYF
TGTGCCAGCAGTTCGGGCAGGGCTACCCACGAGCAGTACTTC
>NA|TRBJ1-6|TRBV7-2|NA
CASSFYGHLNSPLHF
TGTGCCAGCAGCTTCTACGGACACCTTAATTCACCCCTCCACTTT
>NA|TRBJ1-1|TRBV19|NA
CASRAMNTEAFF
TGTGCCAGTCGAGCTATGAACACTGAAGCTTTCTTT
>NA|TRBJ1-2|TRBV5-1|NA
CASSDIGQYYGYTF
TGCGCCAGCAGCGATATAGGACAGTACTATGGCTACACCTTC
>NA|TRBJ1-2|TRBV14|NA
CASSQGSGYYGYTF
TGTGCCAGCAGCCAAGGATCGGGTTACTATGGCTACACCTTC
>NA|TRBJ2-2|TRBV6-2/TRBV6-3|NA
CASSKLGAQTGELFF
TGTGCCAGCAGCAAGTTAGGGGCTCAGACCGGGGAGCTGTTTTTT
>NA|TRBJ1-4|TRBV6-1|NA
CASSDTRDEKLFF
TGTGCCAGCAGTGACACGAGGGATGAAAAACTGTTTTTT